This T cell receptor beta chain came from a study of cytomegalovirus exposure and HLA in healthy donors. The table came from immunoSEQ multiplex PCR; TCRdb's copy has only in-frame clones and leaves some out. The sample has hundreds of thousands of clones, less than 90% seen once. The CDR3 length is 15 residues. Germline V gene lookup returns CDR1 SGHNT and CDR2 YENEEA. Trimming cost V 5 bases and J 5 bases, with 19 bases left between them. This receptor was taken from a young woman in good health and CMV-seronegative. The rearrangement uses TRBV11-3 and TRBJ2-7, with a possible D match to TRBD1 (6 bases). The sample comprised PBMCs. CDR3 in amino acids: CASSLGPLRDNEQYF. CDR3 in DNA: TGTGCCAGCAGCCTAGGGCCCTTACGGGACAACGAGCAGTACTTC.